The next 23 T cell receptor beta chains were all read from a single sample in a study of blood T cell repertoires in COVID-19. Only in-frame clones appear in the TCRdb table, and some are missing; sequencing was by immunoSEQ multiplex PCR. This sample has around 100,000 clones, with around nine tenths found just once. Sequenced input: peripheral blood. These receptor sequences come from a human donor in a cohort sampled during active COVID-19.

The CDR3 region is CASSRFPGQGTGELFF. The CDR3, as DNA: TGTGCCAGCAGCCGATTCCCGGGACAGGGGACCGGGGAGCTGTTTTTT. The genes are TRBV6-2 or TRBV6-3 and TRBJ2-2; 10 bases match TRBD1. The CDR3 is 16 amino acids. The germline V gene has CDR1 MNHEY and CDR2 SVGEGT. J was trimmed by 5 bases and V by 6 bases; bases with no gene match: 9.

This chain connects TRBV9 to TRBJ1-2, with 9 bases identical to TRBD1. CDR1 is SGDLS, CDR2 YYNGEE, per germline. V lost 3 bases and J lost 4; bases outside the gene matches: 7. The CDR3 consists of 15 residues. CDR3 in DNA: TGTGCCAGCAGCGCAAGGGACAGGGCGACCTATGGCTACACCTTC. It specifies CASSARDRATYGYTF. Combining the CDR3 with reference TRBV9 and TRBJ1-2 gives the whole variable domain DSGVTQTPKHLITATGQRVTLRCSPRSGDLSVYWYQQSLDQGLQFLIQYYNGEERAKGNILERFSAQQFPDLHSELNLSSLELGDSALYFCASSARDRATYGYTFGSGTRLTVV.

This clone has a handful of counts. The chain links TRBV4-1 to TRBJ2-7; 13 positions match TRBD2. There are 16 residues in the CDR3. The V segment lost 0 bases and the J segment 3 bases; nucleotides outside the gene matches: 2. CDR1 is MGHRA and CDR2 is YSYEKL in the germline V gene. The CDR3 loop reads CASSQEGTSGVYEQYF. CDR3 nucleotides: TGCGCCAGCAGCCAAGAAGGGACTAGCGGGGTCTACGAGCAGTACTTC.

V and J are TRBV4-1 and TRBJ2-3, with D possibly being TRBD1 (5 bases). From germline, CDR1 is MGHRA and CDR2 YSYEKL. The V gene lost 0 bases and the J gene lost 9 bases, with 28 bases spanning the gap. The CDR3 has 19 residues. CDR3 residues: CASSQDHLARGGTRVTQYF. Written as DNA, the CDR3 is TGCGCCAGCAGCCAAGATCACCTGGCTAGGGGCGGCACACGAGTCACGCAGTATTTT.

The CDR3 sequence is CASREGTGGYEQYF. CDR3 sequence (DNA): TGCGCCAGCAGGGAGGGGACAGGGGGCTACGAGCAGTACTTC. The V and J genes are TRBV5-1 and TRBJ2-7; 11 nucleotides align to TRBD1. The CDR3 contains 14 residues. Germline V gene lookup returns CDR1 SGHRS and CDR2 YFSETQ. V gave up 5 bases and J gave up 3 bases; unmatched junction bases: 4.

The table lists this clone with a count of one. V and J are TRBV6-5 and TRBJ2-1, with a possible D match to TRBD2 (5 bases). CDR1 and CDR2 (germline): MNHEY, SVGAGI. This CDR3 spans 16 amino acids. V was cut by 2 bases and J by 6 bases, with 17 bases left in between. CDR3 amino acids: CASSYPRGSGFNEQFF. The CDR3 nucleotides read TGTGCCAGCAGTTACCCGAGAGGATCGGGGTTCAATGAGCAGTTCTTC.

This clone was found a few times. The V call is TRBV5-5, the J call TRBJ1-4; 10 bases are a match to TRBD1. The CDR3 totals 15 residues. Germline CDR1 reads SGHKS; CDR2 reads YYEKEE (reference sequence). Germline trimming cut 0 bases from V and 7 bases from J; bases unmatched to any gene: 3. Here the CDR3 DNA reads TGTGCCAGCAGCTTGGTGGGACAGGGGAGTGAAAAACTGTTTTTT. Its translation is CASSLVGQGSEKLFF.

The chain employs TRBV5-4 and TRBJ2-3, with 14 bases lining up with TRBD2. This CDR3 is built from 17 residues. Trimming removed 3 bases from V and 1 base from J; junction bases left unmatched: 4. The V gene's germline CDR1 is SGHNT and CDR2 YYREEE (reference sequence). CDR3 sequence: CASSSGLAGGRTDTQYF. CDR3 DNA: TGTGCCAGCAGCTCAGGACTAGCGGGAGGCCGCACAGATACGCAGTATTTT.

V is TRBV14 and J is TRBJ2-7; D is possibly TRBD2 (5 bases). This CDR3 spans 13 amino acids. CDR1 is SGHDN, CDR2 FVKESK, per germline. V dropped 2 bases and J dropped 7 bases, with 12 bases sitting between them. The CDR3 nucleotides read TGTGCCAGCAGCCAACTATGGGCGGGTGAGCAGTACTTC. This sequence encodes CASSQLWAGEQYF.

This chain links TRBV7-6 with TRBJ2-5, with D possibly being TRBD1 (6 bases). This CDR3 contains 16 residues. Trimming took 1 base from V and 7 from J, leaving 19 bases between them. Per germline, CDR1 SGHVS and CDR2 FNYEAQ. The CDR3 nucleotides are TGTGCCAGCAGCTTAGGCGCAGGGGCGGTCGCGTCGACCCAGTACTTC. Protein product: CASSLGAGAVASTQYF.

The chain uses TRBV7-2 and TRBJ2-5; D may be TRBD1 (6 bases). The V end lost 5 bases, the J end lost 5 bases, and 15 bases lay between the germline ends. CDR1 and CDR2 from the germline V gene are SGHTA and FQGNSA. The CDR3 extends over 14 amino acids. For the CDR3, the DNA is TGTGCCAGCAGCGCTAACAGGGACGGGGAGACCCAGTACTTC. Its protein is CASSANRDGETQYF.

The V gene is TRBV7-2, the J gene TRBJ1-6, with D unresolved. V shed 4 bases and J shed 6 bases, with 13 bases lying between them. Germline V gene sequence: CDR1 SGHTA, CDR2 FQGNSA. This CDR3 is built from 15 residues. The CDR3 loop is CASSSSGRFNSPLHF. The DNA for the CDR3 is TGTGCCAGCAGCTCCTCTGGCAGATTTAATTCACCCCTCCACTTT.

The table lists this clone with a count of one. This chain uses TRBV7-2 with TRBJ2-5; 8 bases agree with TRBD2. Germline V CDR1 and CDR2: SGHTA, FQGNSA. V dropped 2 bases and J dropped 2; count of bases not matched to a gene: 7. The CDR3 has 16 amino acids. CDR3 sequence reads: CASSLWHSGEQETQYF. The CDR3 DNA reads TGTGCCAGCAGCTTATGGCATAGCGGGGAGCAAGAGACCCAGTACTTC.

The V call is TRBV5-5, the J call TRBJ2-7; 13 bases align to TRBD2. Germline V lookup: CDR1 SGHKS, CDR2 YYEKEE (reference sequence). V was pared by 4 bases and J by 6 bases, with 10 bases of the junction left unmatched. The CDR3 is made up of 16 amino acids. DNA of the CDR3: TGTGCCAGCAGCCCGAGGCGGACTAGCGGGAGAGGCGAGCAGTACTTC. Translation gives CASSPRRTSGRGEQYF.

The V gene is TRBV5-4, the J gene TRBJ2-6; 9 bases line up with TRBD2. CDR1 and CDR2 from the germline V gene are SGHNT and YYREEE (reference sequence). The CDR3 runs to 18 residues. The J segment lost 4 bases and the V segment lost 3 bases, leaving 11 bases of the junction unmatched. Here the CDR3 DNA reads TGTGCCAGCAGCTCTCCGGGACTAGCAAACGTCGGGGCCAACGTCCTGACTTTC. This gives the protein CASSSPGLANVGANVLTF.

The chain combines TRBV28 with TRBJ2-5; perhaps TRBD1 as D (6 bases). In germline, CDR1 is MDHEN, CDR2 SYDVKM. V was pared by 7 bases and J by 7 bases, with 22 bases between. This CDR3 spans 15 amino acids. CDR3 sequence (DNA): TGTGCCAGCATACAGGGCAGGGCGCTTTTTCCGACCCAGTACTTC. Residues: CASIQGRALFPTQYF.

The chain employs TRBV27 and TRBJ1-6; D is undetermined. V shed 6 bases and J shed 3 bases, with 9 bases lying between them. The CDR3 extends over 14 amino acids. Germline V lookup: CDR1 MNHEY, CDR2 SMNVEV (reference sequence). The CDR3 region is CASSQDIYNSPLHF. The CDR3 DNA follows: TGTGCCAGCAGCCAGGATATCTATAATTCACCCCTCCACTTT.

V and J are TRBV20-1 and TRBJ2-3; possibly TRBD2 for D (5 bases). With 2 bases removed from V and 6 bases from J, the gap between germline ends came to 6 bases. Germline CDR1 reads DFQATT; CDR2 reads SNEGSKA (reference sequence). The CDR3 runs to 11 residues. The DNA for the CDR3 is TGCAGTGCTAGACGGGGTGATACGCAGTATTTT. Amino acids: CSARRGDTQYF.

The J gene is TRBJ2-1, the V gene TRBV2, with D unresolved. Germline V gene data show CDR1 as SNHLY and CDR2 as FYNNEI. V gave up 7 bases and J gave up 1 base, with 17 bases separating them. The CDR3 is 16 residues long. The CDR3 nucleotides read TGTGCCAGCACTATAAACCCCACGGAGTCCTACAATGAGCAGTTCTTC. Its translation: CASTINPTESYNEQFF.

The gene calls are TRBV10-1 and TRBJ2-3; 7 bases are shared with TRBD2. Losses at the gene ends were 0 bases for V and 1 base for J; bases not matched to a gene: 4. CDR3 size: 16 residues. The germline V gene encodes CDR1 WNHNN and CDR2 SYGVQD (reference sequence). The chain's CDR3 is CASSESSLAGTDTQYF. In DNA form, the CDR3 reads TGCGCCAGCAGTGAGTCGAGTCTAGCGGGCACAGATACGCAGTATTTT.

The V and J genes are TRBV19 and TRBJ1-5; D remains unclear. The V end lost 2 bases, the J end lost 4 bases, and 15 bases lay between the germline ends. From germline, CDR1 is LNHDA and CDR2 SQIVND (reference sequence). CDR3 length: 16 residues. This CDR3 is CASSIRKAGSNQPQHF. CDR3 DNA: TGTGCCAGTAGTATACGGAAGGCAGGTTCAAATCAGCCCCAGCATTTT.

This clone is judged medium-sized (0.01 to 0.1%). The rearrangement uses TRBV3-1 (or the pseudogene TRBV3-2) and TRBJ1-1; 7 bases align to TRBD1. V trimming: 3 bases; J trimming: 6 bases; junction bases outside the gene matches: 7. The germline V gene has CDR1 LGHDT and CDR2 YNNKEL (reference sequence). The CDR3 totals 14 residues. The CDR3 nucleotides read TGTGCCAGCAGCCACAGGGGGGTGGAAGCTGAAGCTTTCTTT. Translating gives CASSHRGVEAEAFF.

Points on this clone: At one of its ends the junction is not consistent with the germline gene, which may arise from a read error. This chain joins TRBV29-1 and TRBJ1-1; D uncertain. This CDR3 has 12 residues. The V gene's germline CDR1 is SQVTM and CDR2 ANQGSEA. The DNA of the CDR3 is TGCAGCGTGGAAGACCCGGGGACTGAAGCTTTCTTT. Amino acids: CSVEDPGTEAFF.